The T cell receptor beta chain under discussion was sequenced for a study of human T cells and chemical hapten exposure. Study information: DPC (0.01%) was patch tested on the upper back and read at 6 days.

Time point here: patch test 3, about 24 weeks after DPC sensitization. Treatment of the sample: therapeutic diphenylcyclopropenone sensitization with weekly scalp DPC. This clonotype appeared many times. V was pared by 1 base and J by 3 bases, with 6 bases between. Looked up from germline, CDR1 is SNHLY and CDR2 is FYNNEI. The CDR3 is 13 residues long. Individual cDNA molecules had unique molecular identifiers attached to them by the library. Original processing notes: A per-sample median of about 95,000 TCRs was observed, with counts ranging from about 23,224 to 690,600. TCRdb fed the RACE reads into MiXCR, producing one record per CDR3 protein. The V and J calls were determined by TCRdb, not by the authors. The sample has 70,000 to 90,000 distinct CDR3 sequences; about a tenth are singletons.

The origin of this receptor is a woman aged 45-65 years with alopecia areata. Some clones in this sample may be carry-over from other donors' samples. This sequence joins TRBV2 and TRBJ1-1; D ambiguous. The sequences come from whole blood, collected in connection with sensitization to the hapten diphenylcyclopropenone (DPC). DNA for the CDR3: TGTGCCAGCAGTGAAGATCTGGACACTGAAGCTTTCTTT. It yields the protein CASSEDLDTEAFF.